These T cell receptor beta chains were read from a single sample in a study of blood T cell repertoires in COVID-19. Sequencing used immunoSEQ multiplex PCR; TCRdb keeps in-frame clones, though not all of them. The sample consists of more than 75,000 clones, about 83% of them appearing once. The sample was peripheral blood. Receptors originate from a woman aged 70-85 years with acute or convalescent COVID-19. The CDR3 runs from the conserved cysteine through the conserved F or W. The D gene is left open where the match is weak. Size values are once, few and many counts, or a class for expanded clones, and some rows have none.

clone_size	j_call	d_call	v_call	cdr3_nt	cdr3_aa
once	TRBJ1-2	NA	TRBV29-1	TGCAGCGTTGAAGGGGTAGGCAGGGGAAACCTGGGCTATGGCTACACCTTC	CSVEGVGRGNLGYGYTF
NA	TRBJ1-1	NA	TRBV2	TGTGCCAGCAGTCGTACAGGGAACACTGAAGCTTTCTTT	CASSRTGNTEAFF
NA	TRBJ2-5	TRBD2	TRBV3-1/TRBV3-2	TGTGCCAGCAGCCAAGATTCGAGCGGGGGGCTGACCCAGTACTTC	CASSQDSSGGLTQYF
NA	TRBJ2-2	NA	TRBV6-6	TGTGCCAGCAATCCAGACCCTAGAACCGGGGAGCTGTTTTTT	CASNPDPRTGELFF
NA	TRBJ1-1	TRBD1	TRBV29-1	TGCAGGGGGGGACAGGGTGGCACTGAAGCTTTCTTT	CRGGQGGTEAFF
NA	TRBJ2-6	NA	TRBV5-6	TGTGCCAGCAGCTCAATCGTAGGGGGACTAAGCTCTGGGGCCAACGTCCTGACTTTC	CASSSIVGGLSSGANVLTF
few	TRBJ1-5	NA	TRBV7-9	TGTGCCAGCAGTTACGGTAATATCAATCAGCCCCAGCATTTT	CASSYGNINQPQHF
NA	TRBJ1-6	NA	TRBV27	TGTGCCAGCAGTCTAACGACAGTTTATAATTCACCCCTCCACTTT	CASSLTTVYNSPLHF
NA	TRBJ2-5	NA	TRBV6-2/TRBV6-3	TGTGCCAGCAGTCCCCGACTATGGGAAGCTCAAGAGACCCAGTACTTC	CASSPRLWEAQETQYF
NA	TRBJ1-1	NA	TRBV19	TGTGCCAGTAGTATTCGAGGGAACACTGAAGCTTTCTTT	CASSIRGNTEAFF
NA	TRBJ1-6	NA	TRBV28	TGTGCCAGCAGATTAGGCTTGACAGGTGGTGGCTCCTATAATTCACCCCTCCACTTT	CASRLGLTGGGSYNSPLHF
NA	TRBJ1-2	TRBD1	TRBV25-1	TGTGCCAGCAGGGACATCCGATCCGGGACAGGGGATGGCTACACCTTC	CASRDIRSGTGDGYTF
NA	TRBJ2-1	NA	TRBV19	TGTGCCGCAAAACCTGCCGGGAAGGGGGATGAGCAGTTCTTC	CAAKPAGKGDEQFF
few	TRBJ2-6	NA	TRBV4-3	TGCGCCAGCAGCCAAGAGGAGGGGACGTGGGGGGCCAACGTCCTGACTTTC	CASSQEEGTWGANVLTF
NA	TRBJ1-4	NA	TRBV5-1	TGCGCCAGCAGCTTGGGCGTGAACGCTAATGATGAAAAACTGTTTTTT	CASSLGVNANDEKLFF
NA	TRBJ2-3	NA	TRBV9	TGTGCCAGCAGCGTATATGGCTTGAACACAGATACGCAGTATTTT	CASSVYGLNTDTQYF
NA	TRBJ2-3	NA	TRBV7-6	TGTGCCAGCAGCTTAGCGGAGGCTAGCGGCACAGATACGCAGTATTTT	CASSLAEASGTDTQYF
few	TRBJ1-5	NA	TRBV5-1	TGCGCCAGCAGCTTGGGGGAGTCAGGCAATCAGCCCCAGCATTTT	CASSLGESGNQPQHF
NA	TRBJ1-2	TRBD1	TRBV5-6	TGTGCCAGCAGGGGGATCGGGACAGGGTTACGATCGGCGTATGGCTACACCTTC	CASRGIGTGLRSAYGYTF
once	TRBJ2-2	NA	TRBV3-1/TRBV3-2	TGTGCCAGCAGCCAAGATAGCCTAGCCGGGGAGCTGTTTTTT	CASSQDSLAGELFF
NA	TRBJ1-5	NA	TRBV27	TGTGCCAGCAGAACCTACAGGGAAAGAGATCAGCCCCAGCATTTT	CASRTYRERDQPQHF
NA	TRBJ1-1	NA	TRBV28	TGTGCCAGCAGTTATCAAATGACTAGTATGAACACTGAAGCTTTCTTT	CASSYQMTSMNTEAFF
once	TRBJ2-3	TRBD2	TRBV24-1	TGTGCCACCAGTGGCGAAGCGGGGTACGATACGCAGTATTTT	CATSGEAGYDTQYF
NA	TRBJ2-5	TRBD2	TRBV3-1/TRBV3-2	TGTGCCAGCAGCCGGACTAGCGGACGGGAGACCCAGTACTTC	CASSRTSGRETQYF
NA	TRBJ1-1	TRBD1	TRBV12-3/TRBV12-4	TGTGCCAGCAGTGGACAGGGCATCACTGAAGCTTTCTTT	CASSGQGITEAFF
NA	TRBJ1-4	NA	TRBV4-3	TGCGCCAGCAGCCAAGATTTACGGGGTAGAACTAATGAAAAACTGTTTTTT	CASSQDLRGRTNEKLFF
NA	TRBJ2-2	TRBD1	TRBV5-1	TGCGCCAGCAGCTTACCGGACAGGGGGCCCGGGGAGCTGTTTTTT	CASSLPDRGPGELFF
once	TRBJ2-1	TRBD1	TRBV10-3	TGTGCCATCTCGACAGGGGGCGGGAACAATGAGCAGTTCTTC	CAISTGGGNNEQFF
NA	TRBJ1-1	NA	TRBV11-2	TGTGCCAGCAGTCTGAGACAGGTCAAAGCTTTCTTT	CASSLRQVKAFF
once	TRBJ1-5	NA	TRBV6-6	TGTGCCAGCGGGACGGGAGGAAATCAGCCCCAGCATTTT	CASGTGGNQPQHF
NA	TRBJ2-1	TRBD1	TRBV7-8	TGTGCCAGCAGCTTAGTGGGACAGGGTCGGTCTGAGCAGTTCTTC	CASSLVGQGRSEQFF
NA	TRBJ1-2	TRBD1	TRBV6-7	TGTGCCAGCAGAGTCATGCGTCTGGACAGGGGGCCAGGCTACACCTTC	CASRVMRLDRGPGYTF
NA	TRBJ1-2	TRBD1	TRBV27	TGTGCCAGCAGTCACCGGGACAGGTTCTATGGCTACACCTTC	CASSHRDRFYGYTF
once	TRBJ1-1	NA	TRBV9	TGTGCCAGCAGCGTAGCCACCGGGACACTGAACACTGAAGCTTTCTTT	CASSVATGTLNTEAFF
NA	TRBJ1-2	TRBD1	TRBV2	TGTGCCAGCAGTGGAGATCGGGCCTCAGGGGGCTATGGCTACACCTTC	CASSGDRASGGYGYTF
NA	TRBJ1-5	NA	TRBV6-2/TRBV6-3	TGTGCCAGCAGTCAGGGGAGCAATCAGCCCCAGCATTTT	CASSQGSNQPQHF
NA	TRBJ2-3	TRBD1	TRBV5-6	TGTGCCAGCAGCTTGGAGTATGACTGGACAGGTCCAGATACGCAGTATTTT	CASSLEYDWTGPDTQYF
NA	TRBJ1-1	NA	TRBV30	TGTGCCTGGGGCAACACGTTTACTGAAGCTTTCTTT	CAWGNTFTEAFF
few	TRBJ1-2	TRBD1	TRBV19	TGTGCCAGTAGTACGGGACCGGGACAGGGACGCACCTATGGCTACACCTTC	CASSTGPGQGRTYGYTF
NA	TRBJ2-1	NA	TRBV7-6	TGTGCCAGCAGCCCGTCCCCAGGTGAGCTCTACAATGAGCAGTTCTTC	CASSPSPGELYNEQFF
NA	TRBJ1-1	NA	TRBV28	TGTGCCAGCAGTTTTACGCCAGTTAACACTGAAGCTTTCTTT	CASSFTPVNTEAFF
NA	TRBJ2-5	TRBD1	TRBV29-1	TGCAGCGTTGAGGTGGACAGGGGCGAGACCCAGTACTTC	CSVEVDRGETQYF
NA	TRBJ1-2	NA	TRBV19	TGTGCCAGTAGAACCAACATTCGCGAGGGAAACTATGGCTACACCTTC	CASRTNIREGNYGYTF
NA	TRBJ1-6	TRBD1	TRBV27	TGTGCCAGCAGTTACGAGGGGGCTAGTCGTTCACCCCTCCACTTT	CASSYEGASRSPLHF
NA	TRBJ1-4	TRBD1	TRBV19	TGTGCCAGTTCCCCGGACAGGGACGGGGAAAAACTGTTTTTT	CASSPDRDGEKLFF
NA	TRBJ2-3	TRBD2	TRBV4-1	TGCGCCAGCAGCCAAGACGGAGTAGTAGCGGGGGGGCTGGAAGATACGCAGTATTTT	CASSQDGVVAGGLEDTQYF
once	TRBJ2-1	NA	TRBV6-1	TGTGCCAGCAGTGTTTCAGGCCGCTTCTCCTACAATGAGCAGTTCTTC	CASSVSGRFSYNEQFF
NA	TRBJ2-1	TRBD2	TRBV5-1	TGCGCCAGCAGCAGGGACCCGGGGACTAGCGGGGGGTCCTACAATGAGCAGTTCTTC	CASSRDPGTSGGSYNEQFF